The rows below give T cell receptor beta chains drawn from one sample of a study of T cell responses to AZD1222 COVID-19 vaccine. The repertoire was sequenced with immunoSEQ multiplex PCR; TCRdb's copy has only in-frame clones and lacks some. The table lists 130,000 to 150,000 clones, roughly 87% of them singletons. The sample in question was peripheral blood, obtained 28 days after the second AZD1222 dose. The receptors here all came from an adult who received the AZD1222 COVID-19 vaccine. Each CDR3 is given with its conserved first and last residue. The order of the fields is clone size, J gene, V gene, D gene, CDR3 protein, CDR3 DNA. The D gene is left open where the match is weak. Not every row has a clone size; where given, it reads once, few, many or a size class.

abundance: -; j_gene: TRBJ1-1; v_gene: TRBV18; d_gene: TRBD1; CDR3aa: CASSQGQGTEAFF; CDR3nt: TGTGCCAGCTCACAAGGACAGGGCACTGAAGCTTTCTTT
abundance: -; j_gene: TRBJ2-2; v_gene: TRBV7-7; d_gene: TRBD2; CDR3aa: CASSLIAGDRTGELFF; CDR3nt: TGTGCTAGCAGCTTGATAGCGGGAGACCGGACCGGGGAGCTGTTTTTT
abundance: -; j_gene: TRBJ1-2; v_gene: TRBV29-1; d_gene: -; CDR3aa: CSVEENKESLSGYTF; CDR3nt: TGCAGCGTTGAAGAGAATAAAGAGTCTCTGAGCGGCTACACCTTC
abundance: -; j_gene: TRBJ1-1; v_gene: TRBV19; d_gene: -; CDR3aa: CASSIRDRRELEAFF; CDR3nt: TGTGCCAGTAGTATCAGGGACCGAAGGGAATTAGAAGCTTTCTTT
abundance: -; j_gene: TRBJ1-4; v_gene: TRBV5-8; d_gene: TRBD1; CDR3aa: CASSARSTGGKSNEKLFF; CDR3nt: TGTGCCAGCAGCGCAAGGTCGACAGGGGGAAAATCTAATGAAAAACTGTTTTTT
abundance: once; j_gene: TRBJ1-2; v_gene: TRBV6-5; d_gene: -; CDR3aa: CASSYGVFGGYTF; CDR3nt: TGTGCCAGCAGTTACGGGGTATTCGGGGGCTACACCTTC
abundance: -; j_gene: TRBJ1-1; v_gene: TRBV5-4; d_gene: -; CDR3aa: CASSLGSNTEAFF; CDR3nt: TGTGCCAGCAGCTTGGGGTCGAACACTGAAGCTTTCTTT
abundance: -; j_gene: TRBJ2-7; v_gene: TRBV19; d_gene: TRBD2; CDR3aa: CASRDGGASYEQYF; CDR3nt: TGTGCCAGTAGAGACGGGGGGGCAAGCTACGAGCAGTACTTC
abundance: -; j_gene: TRBJ2-1; v_gene: TRBV7-2; d_gene: -; CDR3aa: CASSLKTSLVGDEQFF; CDR3nt: TGTGCCAGCAGCTTAAAAACTAGCTTAGTCGGTGATGAGCAGTTCTTC
abundance: -; j_gene: TRBJ1-3; v_gene: TRBV4-3; d_gene: -; CDR3aa: CASSQDRRNTIYF; CDR3nt: TGCGCCAGCAGCCAAGATAGGAGAAACACCATATATTTT
abundance: -; j_gene: TRBJ1-2; v_gene: TRBV28; d_gene: -; CDR3aa: CGRYYGYTF; CDR3nt: TGTGGGCGTTACTATGGCTACACCTTC
abundance: -; j_gene: TRBJ2-5; v_gene: TRBV5-1; d_gene: -; CDR3aa: CASREQGFPGGGETQYF; CDR3nt: TGCGCCAGCAGGGAACAGGGTTTCCCTGGGGGAGGAGAGACCCAGTACTTC
abundance: -; j_gene: TRBJ1-6; v_gene: TRBV4-3; d_gene: -; CDR3aa: CASSQDSGVNSPLHF; CDR3nt: TGCGCCAGCAGCCAAGATTCGGGGGTCAATTCACCCCTCCACTTT
abundance: -; j_gene: TRBJ1-4; v_gene: TRBV9; d_gene: TRBD1; CDR3aa: CASSVAGTGINEKLFF; CDR3nt: TGTGCCAGCAGCGTGGCCGGGACAGGTATCAATGAAAAACTGTTTTTT
abundance: -; j_gene: TRBJ1-6; v_gene: TRBV7-8; d_gene: -; CDR3aa: CASSLNGFSPLHF; CDR3nt: TGTGCCAGCAGCTTAAATGGGTTTTCACCCCTCCACTTT
abundance: -; j_gene: TRBJ2-1; v_gene: TRBV30; d_gene: -; CDR3aa: CASTQGTVKVF; CDR3nt: TGTGCCAGTACCCAGGGGACGGTCAAGGTCTTC
abundance: -; j_gene: TRBJ1-5; v_gene: TRBV2; d_gene: TRBD1; CDR3aa: CASRVTGSGQPQHF; CDR3nt: TGTGCCAGCAGAGTGACAGGGAGCGGGCAGCCCCAGCATTTT
abundance: -; j_gene: TRBJ2-1; v_gene: TRBV6-2/TRBV6-3; d_gene: -; CDR3aa: CASSYKDRFYNEQFF; CDR3nt: TGTGCCAGCAGTTACAAAGACAGGTTTTACAATGAGCAGTTCTTC
abundance: -; j_gene: TRBJ1-2; v_gene: TRBV29-1; d_gene: -; CDR3aa: CSVAGLPRHGYTF; CDR3nt: TGCAGCGTCGCCGGACTCCCTCGGCATGGCTACACCTTC
abundance: -; j_gene: TRBJ2-3; v_gene: TRBV27; d_gene: -; CDR3aa: CASSARLTDTQYF; CDR3nt: TGTGCCAGCAGTGCGCGACTCACAGATACGCAGTATTTT
abundance: -; j_gene: TRBJ1-2; v_gene: TRBV10-3; d_gene: -; CDR3aa: CAIRRGVNYGYTF; CDR3nt: TGTGCCATCAGGAGGGGTGTAAATTATGGCTACACCTTC
abundance: once; j_gene: TRBJ2-7; v_gene: TRBV27; d_gene: TRBD1; CDR3aa: CASSLSTGDAYEQYF; CDR3nt: TGTGCCAGCAGTTTGTCGACAGGGGACGCCTACGAGCAGTACTTC
abundance: -; j_gene: TRBJ2-7; v_gene: TRBV12-3/TRBV12-4; d_gene: -; CDR3aa: CASRLTVAYEQYF; CDR3nt: TGTGCCAGCAGGTTGACGGTAGCCTACGAGCAGTACTTC
abundance: -; j_gene: TRBJ2-1; v_gene: TRBV7-6; d_gene: -; CDR3aa: CASSPVGTQGEQFF; CDR3nt: TGTGCCAGCAGCCCGGTGGGTACACAGGGAGAGCAGTTCTTC
abundance: -; j_gene: TRBJ2-1; v_gene: TRBV14; d_gene: TRBD1; CDR3aa: CASSQDLGTGVPYNEQFF; CDR3nt: TGTGCCAGCAGCCAAGATCTAGGGACAGGGGTACCCTACAATGAGCAGTTCTTC
abundance: once; j_gene: TRBJ2-5; v_gene: TRBV19; d_gene: TRBD1; CDR3aa: CASSTARGQGGVQYF; CDR3nt: TGTGCCAGTAGTACGGCCAGGGGGCAGGGCGGAGTCCAGTACTTC
abundance: -; j_gene: TRBJ1-1; v_gene: TRBV19; d_gene: -; CDR3aa: CASGRRNTEAFF; CDR3nt: TGTGCCAGTGGACGCCGGAACACTGAAGCTTTCTTT
abundance: -; j_gene: TRBJ1-5; v_gene: TRBV6-5; d_gene: -; CDR3aa: CASSRRQVNQPQHF; CDR3nt: TGTGCCAGCAGTCGCCGACAGGTCAATCAGCCCCAGCATTTT
abundance: -; j_gene: TRBJ1-1; v_gene: TRBV7-9; d_gene: -; CDR3aa: CASSSEKNRAARWAEAFF; CDR3nt: TGTGCCAGCAGCTCAGAGAAAAACAGGGCCGCGAGGTGGGCTGAAGCTTTCTTT
abundance: -; j_gene: TRBJ2-1; v_gene: TRBV5-1; d_gene: TRBD1; CDR3aa: CASSLGQGGGNEQFF; CDR3nt: TGCGCCAGCAGCCTAGGACAGGGGGGAGGCAATGAGCAGTTCTTC
abundance: -; j_gene: TRBJ2-1; v_gene: TRBV7-9; d_gene: -; CDR3aa: CASSLQEGPYNEQFF; CDR3nt: TGTGCCAGCAGCTTACAAGAAGGACCCTACAATGAGCAGTTCTTC
abundance: -; j_gene: TRBJ2-1; v_gene: TRBV5-1; d_gene: -; CDR3aa: CASKPGAEVGDNEQFF; CDR3nt: TGCGCCAGCAAACCCGGGGCAGAGGTCGGGGACAATGAGCAGTTCTTC
abundance: -; j_gene: TRBJ2-4; v_gene: TRBV20-1; d_gene: TRBD1; CDR3aa: CSANDPGQGKNIQYF; CDR3nt: TGCAGTGCTAATGATCCGGGACAGGGCAAAAACATTCAGTACTTC
abundance: -; j_gene: TRBJ2-7; v_gene: TRBV7-8; d_gene: -; CDR3aa: CASSSGVGRGLEQYF; CDR3nt: TGTGCCAGCAGCTCAGGGGTGGGCAGGGGCCTCGAGCAGTACTTC
abundance: -; j_gene: TRBJ1-2; v_gene: TRBV27; d_gene: -; CDR3aa: CASSGNRAHGYTF; CDR3nt: TGTGCCAGCAGCGGAAACAGGGCCCATGGCTACACCTTC
abundance: -; j_gene: TRBJ1-2; v_gene: TRBV6-5; d_gene: -; CDR3aa: CASMPGLRNYGYTF; CDR3nt: TGTGCCAGCATGCCAGGACTAAGGAACTATGGCTACACCTTC
abundance: -; j_gene: TRBJ2-2; v_gene: TRBV11-2; d_gene: -; CDR3aa: CASSLVSLEPNTGELFF; CDR3nt: TGTGCCAGCAGCTTAGTTTCGCTGGAACCGAACACCGGGGAGCTGTTTTTT
abundance: -; j_gene: TRBJ1-1; v_gene: TRBV7-8; d_gene: -; CDR3aa: CASSLVIGPRTNTEAFF; CDR3nt: TGTGCCAGCAGCTTAGTTATTGGGCCAAGAACGAACACTGAAGCTTTCTTT
abundance: -; j_gene: TRBJ2-1; v_gene: TRBV6-5; d_gene: -; CDR3aa: CASSYLAVSSYNEQFF; CDR3nt: TGTGCCAGCAGTTATCTGGCGGTAAGCTCCTACAATGAGCAGTTCTTC
abundance: -; j_gene: TRBJ2-2; v_gene: TRBV4-3; d_gene: TRBD1; CDR3aa: CASGTTGLNTGELFF; CDR3nt: TGCGCCAGCGGAACGACAGGGCTGAACACCGGGGAGCTGTTTTTT
abundance: -; j_gene: TRBJ2-3; v_gene: TRBV27; d_gene: -; CDR3aa: CASSERSSSGTDTQYF; CDR3nt: TGTGCCAGCTCAGAAAGGTCTTCTAGTGGCACAGATACGCAGTATTTT
abundance: -; j_gene: TRBJ1-5; v_gene: TRBV28; d_gene: TRBD1; CDR3aa: CASSKWGQGSAEPQHF; CDR3nt: TGTGCCAGCAGCAAGTGGGGACAGGGTTCTGCAGAGCCCCAGCATTTT
abundance: -; j_gene: TRBJ2-5; v_gene: TRBV9; d_gene: TRBD2; CDR3aa: CASSAGTSGYQETQYF; CDR3nt: TGTGCCAGCAGCGCTGGGACTAGCGGGTACCAAGAGACCCAGTACTTC
abundance: -; j_gene: TRBJ2-7; v_gene: TRBV20-1; d_gene: -; CDR3aa: CSASRPDYYYEQYF; CDR3nt: TGCAGTGCTAGTCGCCCCGACTATTACTACGAGCAGTACTTC
abundance: -; j_gene: TRBJ2-1; v_gene: TRBV28; d_gene: -; CDR3aa: CASSLQGVGYNEQFF; CDR3nt: TGTGCCAGCAGTCTTCAAGGGGTAGGGTACAATGAGCAGTTCTTC
abundance: -; j_gene: TRBJ2-3; v_gene: TRBV7-2; d_gene: -; CDR3aa: CASSFKLRADTQYF; CDR3nt: TGTGCCAGCAGCTTTAAGTTGCGCGCAGATACGCAGTATTTT
abundance: -; j_gene: TRBJ2-1; v_gene: TRBV7-2; d_gene: TRBD2; CDR3aa: CASSSRGAKLAGSYNEQFF; CDR3nt: TGTGCCAGCAGCTCAAGGGGGGCTAAACTAGCGGGCTCCTACAATGAGCAGTTCTTC
abundance: -; j_gene: TRBJ2-1; v_gene: TRBV27; d_gene: -; CDR3aa: CASSLLGLSEQFF; CDR3nt: TGTGCCAGCAGTTTACTGGGTTTGAGTGAGCAGTTCTTC
abundance: -; j_gene: TRBJ1-2; v_gene: TRBV29-1; d_gene: TRBD1; CDR3aa: CSVERTGLSYGYTF; CDR3nt: TGCAGCGTTGAGAGGACAGGACTTAGCTATGGCTACACCTTC